This T cell receptor (beta chain) was captured by sequencing in a study of T cell changes during pregnancy in multiple sclerosis. Measured with immunoSEQ multiplex PCR; TCRdb has only the in-frame clones, and not every one. There are about 69,000 clones in the sample; roughly nine tenths occur only once, and about 0.3% lies in the top ten. The table lists this clone with a count of one. The CDR3 is 15 amino acids. V trimming: 1 base; J trimming: 5 bases; junction bases outside the gene matches: 4. CDR1 and CDR2 (germline): LNHNV, YYDKDF (reference sequence). The sample was CD4+ T cells from peripheral blood mononuclear cells, taken in the third trimester of pregnancy. V and J are TRBV15 and TRBJ2-7; 11 bases agree with TRBD2. The clonotype was recovered from a female donor in good health, enrolled as a control in a pregnancy study. This CDR3 is CATSRVAGGPNEQYF. The DNA of the CDR3 is TGTGCCACCAGCAGAGTAGCGGGGGGGCCCAACGAGCAGTACTTC.